Following are 17 T cell receptor beta chains from one sample sequenced in a study of T cell responses to AZD1222 COVID-19 vaccine. Measured with immunoSEQ multiplex PCR; TCRdb has only the in-frame clones, and not every one. There are around 100,000 clones in the sample; approximately 88% occur only once, and about 6.5% lies in the top ten. Sequencing used peripheral blood, obtained 28 days after the second AZD1222 dose. The receptors originated from an adult who received the AZD1222 COVID-19 vaccine.

This clone was seen only once. The chain joins TRBV18 to TRBJ2-5, with D possibly being TRBD1 or TRBD2 (6 bases each). The length of the CDR3 is 16 residues. V shed 3 bases and J shed 5 bases, with 19 bases lying between them. CDR1 and CDR2 (germline): KGHSH, LQKENI. DNA of the CDR3: TGTGCCAGCTCACCGCTTTCGGGGGCCTTCAGGGAGACCCAGTACTTC. Protein product: CASSPLSGAFRETQYF.

This chain uses TRBV15 with TRBJ2-7; possible D gene TRBD1, 5 bases. Germline CDR1 is LNHNV and CDR2 is YYDKDF (reference sequence). There are 12 residues in the CDR3. V lost 1 base and J 4 bases, leaving 5 bases between the germline ends. As DNA, the CDR3 is TGTGCCACCAGCAGAGGACAGTACGAGCAGTACTTC. Amino acids: CATSRGQYEQYF. Together with reference TRBV15 and TRBJ2-7, the CDR3 gives the full variable domain: DAMVIQNPRYQVTQFGKPVTLSCSQTLNHNVMYWYQQKSSQAPKLLFHYYDKDFNNEADTPDNFQSRRPNTSFCFLDIRSPGLGDTAMYLCATSRGQYEQYFGPGTRLTVT.

V gene TRBV2 combines with J gene TRBJ1-4; D is possibly TRBD1 (6 bases). The V gene lost 5 bases and the J gene lost 12 bases, with 13 bases spanning the gap. Germline V gene lookup returns CDR1 SNHLY and CDR2 FYNNEI. There are 12 residues in the CDR3. The CDR3 DNA reads TGTGCCAGCAGTCGGGGGCTGGGGGAACTGTTTTTT. Residues: CASSRGLGELFF.

In its sample, this clone was seen once. This sequence joins TRBV2 and TRBJ1-6; no clear D. The ends were cut back, 3 bases at V and 5 bases at J, with 11 bases in the middle. Germline values: CDR1 SNHLY, CDR2 FYNNEI. CDR3 length equals 15 residues. CDR3 sequence (DNA): TGTGCCAGCAGTGAGAGGCAGAGTAATAATTCACCCCTCCACTTT. This encodes CASSERQSNNSPLHF. Drawing the rest from reference TRBV2 and TRBJ1-6, the complete variable domain is EPEVTQTPSHQVTQMGQEVILRCVPISNHLYFYWYRQILGQKVEFLVSFYNNEISEKSEIFDDQFSVERPDGSNFTLKIRSTKLEDSAMYFCASSERQSNNSPLHFGNGTRLTVT.

The chain links TRBV9 to TRBJ1-2; D uncertain. CDR3 length equals 13 residues. V was pared by 0 bases and J by 2 bases, with 5 bases between. Germline V gene lookup returns CDR1 SGDLS and CDR2 YYNGEE. DNA for the CDR3: TGTGCCAGCAGCGTAGCGGGGAACTATGGCTACACCTTC. It is translated as CASSVAGNYGYTF.

This clone has a single count. The gene calls are TRBV3-1 (or the pseudogene TRBV3-2) and TRBJ2-5, with TRBD2 matching 7 bases. Germline CDR1 reads LGHDT; CDR2 reads YNNKEL (reference sequence). This CDR3 spans 14 amino acids. Losses at the gene ends were 3 bases for V and 5 bases for J; bases not matched to a gene: 6. The DNA of the CDR3 is TGTGCCAGCAGCCATGGGGGGGGAGGGGAGACCCAGTACTTC. This gives the protein CASSHGGGGETQYF.

The chain employs TRBV7-3 and TRBJ2-3; D remains unclear. CDR1 and CDR2 (germline): SGHTA, FQGTGA. The CDR3 extends over 16 amino acids. The V gene lost 0 bases and the J gene lost 4 bases, with 14 bases spanning the gap. The chain's CDR3 is CASSLTFSEEADTQYF. CDR3 DNA sequence: TGTGCCAGCAGCTTAACCTTTTCGGAAGAGGCAGATACGCAGTATTTT.

The rearrangement uses TRBV7-9 and TRBJ1-2, with D hard to call. This CDR3 has 13 residues. Trimming shortened V by 5 bases and J by 4 bases, and 11 bases separated the two germline ends. Germline values: CDR1 SEHNR, CDR2 FQNEAQ (reference sequence). The chain's CDR3 is CASSMPDFYGYTF. The CDR3 DNA reads as TGTGCCAGCAGCATGCCGGACTTCTATGGCTACACCTTC.

This rearrangement joins TRBV12-3 or TRBV12-4 to TRBJ2-2; the D is unclear. The CDR3 runs 13 residues. V lost 6 bases and J lost 5, with 10 bases in between. The CDR3 nucleotides read TGTGCCAGCAGCCGAGAGCTGACCGGGGAGCTGTTTTTT. Protein: CASSRELTGELFF.

The V gene is TRBV4-1, the J gene TRBJ1-1; 7 nucleotides agree with TRBD1. The length of the CDR3 is 18 residues. V gave up 0 bases and J gave up 0 bases; unmatched junction bases: 10. From germline, CDR1 is MGHRA and CDR2 YSYEKL. In nucleotides, the CDR3 is TGCGCCAGCAGCCAAGAAGGGGGCTCGGCCATTATGAACACTGAAGCTTTCTTT. Residues: CASSQEGGSAIMNTEAFF.

The CDR3 loop is CASSQGLGDPYEQYF. CDR3 nucleotide sequence: TGTGCCAGCAGCCAAGGGTTGGGGGACCCCTACGAGCAGTACTTC. V and J are TRBV3-1 (or the pseudogene TRBV3-2) and TRBJ2-7, with D perhaps TRBD1 or TRBD2 (5 bases each). The V end was cut by 1 base, the J end by 2 bases, with 12 bases between. This CDR3 region has 15 residues. CDR1 and CDR2 from the germline V gene are LGHDT and YNNKEL (reference sequence).

This clone came up a few times. The chain uses TRBV27 and TRBJ2-3, with no clear D. The germline V gene encodes CDR1 MNHEY and CDR2 SMNVEV (reference sequence). The CDR3 runs to 13 residues. Trimming took 0 bases from V and 4 from J, leaving 5 bases between them. In DNA, the CDR3 is TGTGCCAGCAGTTTATCGAGACCAGATACGCAGTATTTT. This codes for CASSLSRPDTQYF.

In this sample, this clone turned up a few times. V gene TRBV6-2 or TRBV6-3 combines with J gene TRBJ2-2, with TRBD1 as a possible D gene (5 bases). In germline, CDR1 is MNHEY, CDR2 SVGEGT. Trimming shortened V by 5 bases and J by 3 bases, and 13 bases separated the two germline ends. The CDR3 contains 15 residues. In nucleotides, the CDR3 is TGTGCCAGCAGTACGGCAGGGTGGGACACCGGGGAGCTGTTTTTT. As protein: CASSTAGWDTGELFF.

This sequence joins TRBV4-3 and TRBJ1-5, with 8 bases that match TRBD1. This CDR3 comprises 15 residues. Germline values: CDR1 LGHNA, CDR2 YSLEER. V trimming: 1 base; J trimming: 5 bases; junction bases outside the gene matches: 4. The CDR3 sequence: CASSQGDRPHQPQHF. The CDR3 bases are TGCGCCAGCAGCCAAGGGGACAGGCCTCATCAGCCCCAGCATTTT.

The sample holds a few counts of this clone. CDR3 sequence: CASSPRAGQGTGELFF. As DNA, the CDR3 is TGTGCCAGCAGTCCGCGGGCGGGCCAGGGGACCGGGGAGCTGTTTTTT. The chain couples TRBV6-4 to TRBJ2-2; tentative D call: TRBD1 (6 bases). In germline, CDR1 is MRHNA, CDR2 SNTAGT. V was trimmed by 5 bases and J by 5 bases, leaving 18 bases between them. This CDR3 contains 16 residues.

The genes are TRBV11-2 and TRBJ2-5; TRBD1 matches at 10 bases. Germline CDR1 and CDR2: SGHAT and FQNNGV. Germline trimming cut 5 bases from V and 5 bases from J; bases unmatched to any gene: 5. This CDR3 contains 14 residues. The CDR3, as DNA: TGTGCCAGCAGCGAGGGACAGGGGACCGAGACCCAGTACTTC. Protein: CASSEGQGTETQYF.

This clone was observed a few times. The chain carries TRBV6-4 and TRBJ1-1; TRBD1 matches at 7 bases. V was pared by 7 bases and J by 3 bases, with 5 bases of the junction left unmatched. The CDR3 loop spans 13 amino acids. Germline V gene lookup returns CDR1 MRHNA and CDR2 SNTAGT. The CDR3 coding sequence is TGTGCCAGCAACCGACAGGGACACACTGAAGCTTTCTTT. Translating it yields CASNRQGHTEAFF.